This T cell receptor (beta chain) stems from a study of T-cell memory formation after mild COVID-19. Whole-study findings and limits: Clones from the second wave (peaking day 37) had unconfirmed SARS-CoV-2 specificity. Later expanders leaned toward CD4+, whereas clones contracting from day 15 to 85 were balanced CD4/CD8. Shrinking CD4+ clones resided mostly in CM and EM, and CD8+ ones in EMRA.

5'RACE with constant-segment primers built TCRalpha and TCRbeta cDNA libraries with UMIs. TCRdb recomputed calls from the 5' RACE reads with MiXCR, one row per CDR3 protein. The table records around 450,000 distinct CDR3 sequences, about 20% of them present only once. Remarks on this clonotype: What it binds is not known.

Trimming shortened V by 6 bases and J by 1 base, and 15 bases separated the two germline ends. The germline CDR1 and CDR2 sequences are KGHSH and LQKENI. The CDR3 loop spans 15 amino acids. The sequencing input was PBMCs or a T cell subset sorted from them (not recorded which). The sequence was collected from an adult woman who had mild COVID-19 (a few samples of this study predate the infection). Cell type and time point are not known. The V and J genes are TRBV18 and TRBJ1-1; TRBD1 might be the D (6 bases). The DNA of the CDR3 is TGTGCCAGCTCCCTATCGGGGGGGGCGAACACTGAAGCTTTCTTT. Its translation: CASSLSGGANTEAFF.